Below, 17 T cell receptor beta chains from the same sample are listed, as sequenced in a study of CD8 T cells in Susac syndrome. Reverse transcription of roughly 0.45 to 1 ug RNA used random hexamers. TCRdb re-analysed the immunoSEQ multiplex PCR reads in MiXCR, keeping a single row per CDR3 protein. The data contain some 200,000 distinct CDR3 sequences, about 91% of them seen just once; the ten biggest clones take up 0.087%. Source material: CD4+ T cells from PBMCs. Source of these receptors: a human donor with Susac syndrome.

The chain is built from TRBV7-9 and TRBJ1-2; D is uncertain. The V gene's germline CDR1 is SEHNR and CDR2 FQNEAQ (reference sequence). The CDR3 spans 13 residues. Trimming left V 2 bases short and J 2 bases short, with 6 bases between. The CDR3 loop reads CASSLRQNYGYTF. DNA for the CDR3: TGTGCCAGCAGCTTACGTCAGAACTATGGCTACACCTTC.

The chain uses TRBV11-1 and TRBJ1-2; D uncertain. Trimming took off 4 bases at V and 7 bases at J, with 16 bases between the two ends. Per the germline V gene, CDR1 is SGHAT and CDR2 is FQDESV (reference sequence). The CDR3 is made up of 14 amino acids. The CDR3 sequence is CASSSQGSSAGYTF. The CDR3 bases are TGTGCCAGCAGCTCGCAAGGGTCATCGGCTGGCTACACCTTC.

The rearrangement links TRBV19 to TRBJ1-4, with 9 bases lining up with TRBD1. V trimming: 3 bases; J trimming: 6 bases; junction bases outside the gene matches: 8. This CDR3 contains 16 residues. The germline V gene encodes CDR1 LNHDA and CDR2 SQIVND (reference sequence). The CDR3 nucleotides read TGTGCCAGTAGTATCGCTACCGGGACAGGGTATGAAAAACTGTTTTTT. Its translation: CASSIATGTGYEKLFF.

The chain couples TRBV5-4 to TRBJ1-2, with D possibly TRBD1 on 6 matching bases. Germline assignment: CDR1 SGHNT and CDR2 YYREEE (reference sequence). The germline V and J ends were trimmed by 3 bases and 4 bases, with 19 bases remaining between them. The CDR3 is 16 amino acids. CDR3 nucleotides: TGTGCCAGCAGCTCGAGAATGACAGGAACCGCCTATGGCTACACCTTC. It codes for CASSSRMTGTAYGYTF.

CDR3 in amino acids: CASSARPASEAFF. CDR3 coding DNA: TGTGCCAGTAGTGCCCGGCCAGCATCCGAAGCTTTCTTT. The V call is TRBV19, the J call TRBJ1-1, with unresolved D. V was cut by 5 bases and J by 8 bases, with 15 bases left in between. Germline V gene data show CDR1 as LNHDA and CDR2 as SQIVND (reference sequence). This CDR3 has 13 residues.

The gene calls are TRBV9 and TRBJ2-6; TRBD1 might be the D (6 bases). This CDR3 spans 17 amino acids. Germline V CDR1 and CDR2: SGDLS, YYNGEE. V gave up 0 bases and J gave up 4 bases, with 14 bases separating them. The CDR3 loop is CASSVEGRGYGANVLTF. The CDR3 DNA reads as TGTGCCAGCAGCGTAGAGGGCAGGGGATACGGGGCCAACGTCCTGACTTTC.

The chain combines TRBV30 with TRBJ1-6; maybe TRBD1 (6 bases). Trimming took 3 bases from V and 10 from J, leaving 13 bases between them. Germline CDR1 and CDR2: GTSNPN and SVGIG (reference sequence). The CDR3 spans 13 residues. The CDR3: CAWRLAGDSPLHF. For the CDR3, the DNA is TGTGCCTGGAGGTTGGCAGGGGACTCACCCCTCCACTTT.

The V and J genes are TRBV3-1 and TRBJ2-5, with a tentative D call TRBD2 (7 bases). CDR3 length: 17 residues. V was shortened by 2 bases and J by 2 bases, with 18 bases between the two germline ends. Germline assignment: CDR1 LGHDT and CDR2 YNNKEL (reference sequence). For the CDR3, the DNA is TGTGCCAGCAGCCAATTCTTCGGGGGGCCCAGACAAGAGACCCAGTACTTC. This translates into CASSQFFGGPRQETQYF.

The gene calls are TRBV7-9 and TRBJ2-7; 13 positions agree with TRBD2. The V gene end was trimmed by 5 bases and the J gene end by 0 bases; junction bases not matched to a gene: 4. Germline lookup yields CDR1 SEHNR and CDR2 FQNEAQ (reference sequence). CDR3 length equals 16 residues. The CDR3 DNA sequence: TGTGCCAGCAGCCTACGACTAGCGGGAGGCTCCTACGAGCAGTACTTC. The encoded protein is CASSLRLAGGSYEQYF.

This chain uses TRBV9 with TRBJ2-3; D remains ambiguous. The V end lost 3 bases, the J end lost 2 bases, and 4 bases lay between the germline ends. This CDR3 contains 12 residues. The germline CDR1 and CDR2 sequences are SGDLS and YYNGEE. This CDR3 reads CASSAPTDTQYF. The CDR3 coding sequence is TGTGCCAGCAGCGCCCCCACAGATACGCAGTATTTT.

The gene calls are TRBV27 and TRBJ1-2; no clear D. The CDR3 extends over 11 amino acids. The germline V and J ends were trimmed by 8 bases and 4 bases, with 8 bases remaining between them. Germline CDR1 MNHEY, CDR2 SMNVEV (reference sequence). The CDR3 DNA reads as TGTGCCAGCTTTAATGGCTATGGCTACACCTTC. This codes for CASFNGYGYTF.

The chain recombines TRBV7-6 with TRBJ2-1, with 14 bases that match TRBD2. Germline CDR1 and CDR2: SGHVS and FNYEAQ. There are 16 residues in the CDR3. The V gene end was trimmed by 5 bases and the J gene end by 8 bases; junction bases not matched to a gene: 8. The CDR3 DNA reads TGTGCCAGCAGCCCCCGACTAGCGGGGGGGCTGTATGAGCAGTTCTTC. Translated, it gives CASSPRLAGGLYEQFF.

The chain's CDR3 is CASSLNRVDTQYF. The CDR3 DNA reads as TGTGCCAGCAGTTTGAATAGGGTCGATACGCAGTATTTT. The genes are TRBV27 and TRBJ2-3; D remains ambiguous. Trimming shortened V by 3 bases and J by 6 bases, and 10 bases separated the two germline ends. The germline V gene has CDR1 MNHEY and CDR2 SMNVEV (reference sequence). CDR3 length: 13 residues.

This clonotype was seen more than once but under ten times. The chain employs TRBV19 and TRBJ2-7, with 11 bases identical to TRBD1. V shed 5 bases, J shed 0 bases, and the junction held 3 bases outside the gene matches. The CDR3 length is 15 residues. Germline-derived CDR1 and CDR2 are LNHDA and SQIVND (reference sequence). In DNA form, the CDR3 reads TGTGCCAGTAGTCGAGGGACAGGGGGCTCCTACGAGCAGTACTTC. Residues: CASSRGTGGSYEQYF.

This chain links TRBV24-1 with TRBJ2-5, with D uncertain. The CDR3 sequence is 12 residues long. V was cut by 1 base and J by 5 bases, with 4 bases left in between. Per germline, CDR1 KGHDR and CDR2 SFDVKD. This CDR3 reads CATSDFRETQYF. The CDR3 DNA reads as TGTGCCACCAGTGATTTTCGGGAGACCCAGTACTTC.

This chain uses TRBV20-1 with TRBJ2-3, with D perhaps given as TRBD1 or TRBD2 (5 bases each). The V end lost 6 bases, the J end lost 2 bases, and 15 bases lay between the germline ends. This CDR3 contains 14 residues. The germline V gene has CDR1 DFQATT and CDR2 SNEGSKA (reference sequence). This CDR3 reads CSAEDGGSTDTQYF. The CDR3 nucleotides are TGCAGTGCAGAAGATGGGGGTTCCACAGATACGCAGTATTTT.

This rearrangement joins TRBV7-2 to TRBJ2-1; D call uncertain. The V and J ends lost 2 bases and 12 bases respectively, with 11 bases between them. The CDR3 has 12 amino acids. Germline loops: CDR1 SGHTA, CDR2 FQGNSA. This chain's CDR3 is CASSLIISPQFF. CDR3 bases: TGTGCCAGCAGCTTAATTATTAGCCCGCAGTTCTTC.